Listed here are 25 T cell receptor beta chains from one sample, sequenced in a study of blood T cells in healthy people across ages. The use of a sample-barcoded 5' primer and a J-beta primer mix characterized a second PCR of about 7 to 12 cycles. From the 5' RACE reads, TCRdb called clonotypes with MiXCR, one entry per CDR3 protein. The sample lists 550,000 to 650,000 distinct CDR3 sequences, about 30% seen once, with 15% to 18% in the top ten. The material sequenced was blood. These receptors came from a woman older than 75 in good health.

This clonotype appeared once. The conserved closing phenylalanine or tryptophan is absent in this CDR3, likely reflecting a read error. This sequence joins TRBV7-3 and TRBJ2-1, with TRBD1 matching 7 bases. This CDR3 has 14 amino acids. V lost 6 bases to trimming and J lost 7 bases; unmatched junction nucleotides: 9. Germline CDR1 reads SGHTA; CDR2 reads FQGTGA. In DNA, the CDR3 is TGTGCCAGCAGGACCGAGACAGGGTCGAATGAGCAGTTCTCC. The encoded protein is CASRTETGSNEQFS.

The sample holds many counts of this clonotype. A single base separates this from a much larger clone, so it may be a read error. J is TRBJ2-5 and V is TRBV9; TRBD2 matches at 14 bases. With 1 base clipped from V and 11 bases from J, the junction kept 16 bases outside the gene matches. CDR1 is SGDLS, CDR2 YYNGEE, per germline. CDR3 length: 18 amino acids. The CDR3, as DNA: TGTGCCAGCAGCGTACACGCCGGGACTAGCGGGGGTTACAATGAGCAGTACTTC. Translated, it gives CASSVHAGTSGGYNEQYF.

A word on this clonotype: Possible read error: a much larger clone is one base away. The V and J genes are TRBV4-3 and TRBJ1-4; tentatively, D is TRBD1 (6 bases). Trimming pared 3 bases from V and 8 bases from J, leaving 16 bases between. CDR1 is LGHNA and CDR2 is YSLEER in the germline V gene. The CDR3 runs to 15 residues. This chain's CDR3 is CASSHPGTGREKLFF. CDR3 coding DNA: TGCGCCAGCAGCCACCCAGGCACAGGGAGGGAAAAACTGTTTTTT.

There are many counts of this clonotype. J is TRBJ2-1 and V is TRBV5-6, with 10 positions matching TRBD2. The length of the CDR3 is 18 residues. The ends lost 1 base at V and 4 bases at J; junction bases unmatched: 11. The germline V gene encodes CDR1 SGHDT and CDR2 YYEEEE. The CDR3 DNA is TGTGCCAGCAGCTTGCCAAGAGCGGGGGGGCGGGATTACAATGAGCAGTTCTTC. Translating it yields CASSLPRAGGRDYNEQFF.

This clonotype has a count of ten or more. This chain joins TRBV5-5 and TRBJ1-2; D gene ambiguous. CDR3 length: 13 amino acids. The germline V gene has CDR1 SGHKS and CDR2 YYEKEE (reference sequence). Trimming cost V 4 bases and J 2 bases, with 9 bases left between them. The CDR3 coding sequence is TGTGCCAGCAGCAAGGACGGGAACTATGGCTACACCTTC. Its translation: CASSKDGNYGYTF. Variable domain in full (rest from reference TRBV5-5 and TRBJ1-2): DAGVTQSPTHLIKTRGQQVTLRCSPISGHKSVSWYQQVLGQGPQFIFQYYEKEERGRGNFPDRFSARQFPNYSSELNVNALLLGDSALYLCASSKDGNYGYTFGSGTRLTVV.

This clonotype was counted at least ten times. The chain couples TRBV20-1 to TRBJ1-2; D is uncertain. The germline V gene has CDR1 DFQATT and CDR2 SNEGSKA (reference sequence). Trimming removed 6 bases from V and 8 bases from J, with 22 bases in between. The CDR3 contains 14 residues. The CDR3 spells CSATEADGSRGYTF. CDR3 sequence (DNA): TGCAGTGCAACAGAGGCGGACGGGTCTAGGGGCTACACCTTC.

This clonotype was seen ten or more times. The gene calls are TRBV24-1 and TRBJ2-4; D is ambiguous. CDR1 KGHDR and CDR2 SFDVKD come from the germline V gene. This CDR3 spans 13 amino acids. With 3 bases removed from V and 7 bases from J, the gap between germline ends came to 9 bases. The CDR3 DNA sequence: TGTGCCACCAGTGATAGACGAAGCAACATTCAGTACTTC. It specifies CATSDRRSNIQYF.

A remark on this clonotype: This may come from a read error, since a much larger clone is one base off. The chain carries TRBV15 and TRBJ2-7; weak D call: TRBD2 (6 bases). CDR1 and CDR2 from the germline V gene are LNHNV and YYDKDF (reference sequence). Trimming left V 0 bases short and J 2 bases short, with 11 bases between. This CDR3 has 15 residues. The CDR3 DNA reads TGTGCCACCAGCAGAGATACTAGCCACCCCTACGAGCAGTACTTC. This encodes CATSRDTSHPYEQYF.

The chain recombines TRBV7-3 with TRBJ2-5; 7 nucleotides line up with TRBD1. V was pared by 5 bases and J by 7 bases, with 7 bases of the junction left unmatched. Germline V gene data show CDR1 as SGHTA and CDR2 as FQGTGA. The CDR3 loop spans 13 amino acids. CDR3 sequence reads: CASSKDRAGTQYF. The CDR3 DNA reads as TGTGCCAGCAGCAAAGACAGGGCCGGGACCCAGTACTTC. Full variable domain (outside the CDR3, taken from reference TRBV7-3 and TRBJ2-5): GAGVSQTPSNKVTEKGKYVELRCDPISGHTALYWYRQSLGQGPEFLIYFQGTGAADDSGLPNDRFFAVRPEGSVSTLKIQRTERGDSAVYLCASSKDRAGTQYFGPGTRLLVL.

This clonotype was picked up many times. The V and J genes are TRBV3-1 and TRBJ2-7, with TRBD1 as a possible D gene (5 bases). V was trimmed by 4 bases and J by 3 bases, leaving 13 bases between them. CDR3 length: 14 residues. Looked up from germline, CDR1 is LGHDT and CDR2 is YNNKEL (reference sequence). CDR3 bases: TGTGCCAGCAGCCCGAGGAGACAGCTCTACGAGCAGTACTTC. Its protein is CASSPRRQLYEQYF.

This clonotype was recorded only once. The chain employs TRBV29-1 and TRBJ2-5; 7 bases are a match to TRBD2. Per the germline V gene, CDR1 is SQVTM and CDR2 is ANQGSEA. The CDR3 loop spans 13 amino acids. The ends lost 6 bases at V and 2 bases at J; junction bases unmatched: 6. The CDR3 protein is CSVAAGVQETQYF. As DNA, the CDR3 is TGCAGCGTCGCGGCGGGGGTACAAGAGACCCAGTACTTC.

This clonotype was detected ten times or more. V usage is TRBV11-2 and J usage is TRBJ2-1; the D gene is possibly TRBD2 (6 bases). Trimming took off 6 bases at V and 8 bases at J, with 17 bases between the two ends. CDR1 SGHAT and CDR2 FQNNGV come from the germline V gene. The CDR3 loop spans 14 amino acids. The CDR3 DNA is TGTGCCAGCAGTTTGCCGGGGACTTTCCATGAGCAGTTCTTC. This sequence encodes CASSLPGTFHEQFF.

V gene TRBV30 combines with J gene TRBJ1-4, with D perhaps TRBD1 (6 bases). Germline CDR1 is GTSNPN and CDR2 is SVGIG (reference sequence). There are 14 residues in the CDR3. The V gene lost 0 bases and the J gene lost 5 bases, with 10 bases spanning the gap. CDR3 sequence reads: CAWSVGTYNEKLFF. The CDR3, as DNA: TGTGCCTGGAGTGTAGGGACATACAATGAAAAACTGTTTTTT. Based on the CDR3 plus reference TRBV30 and TRBJ1-4, the full variable domain is SQTIHQWPATLVQPVGSPLSLECTVEGTSNPNLYWYRQAAGRGLQLLFYSVGIGQISSEVPQNLSASRPQDRQFILSSKKLLLSDSGFYLCAWSVGTYNEKLFFGSGTQLSVL.

This clonotype was picked up a small number of times. The chain combines TRBV7-9 with TRBJ2-3; TRBD2 matches at 11 bases. The CDR3 is 17 amino acids. The junction had 13 bases not matched to a gene; V was cut back by 5 bases and J by 6 bases. The germline CDR1 and CDR2 sequences are SEHNR and FQNEAQ (reference sequence). CDR3: CASSRPTTSGGSDTQYF. The CDR3 DNA sequence: TGTGCCAGCAGCCGGCCCACTACTAGCGGGGGTTCCGATACGCAGTATTTT.

This clonotype was seen repeatedly, ten times or more. The gene calls are TRBV2 and TRBJ2-1; unclear D gene. The CDR3 consists of 16 residues. V was clipped by 3 bases and J by 0 bases, with 12 bases between them. CDR1 is SNHLY and CDR2 is FYNNEI in the germline V gene. The CDR3 coding sequence is TGTGCCAGCAGTGACCTCGATCCGGTCTCCTACAATGAGCAGTTCTTC. Amino acid sequence: CASSDLDPVSYNEQFF.

This clonotype occurred many times. The rearrangement links TRBV28 to TRBJ2-3; 10 bases line up with TRBD2. The CDR3 is 14 amino acids. CDR1 and CDR2 (germline): MDHEN, SYDVKM. V lost 7 bases, J lost 5 bases, and 6 bases stayed unmatched. The CDR3 region has the DNA TGTGCCAGCAACAAACTAGCGGGGCAAGATACGCAGTATTTT. Its protein product is CASNKLAGQDTQYF.

In its sample, this clonotype was seen many times. The chain carries TRBV9 and TRBJ2-5, with TRBD2 matching 11 bases. The germline V gene has CDR1 SGDLS and CDR2 YYNGEE. The CDR3 extends over 17 amino acids. The junction had 7 bases not matched to a gene; V was cut back by 0 bases and J by 3 bases. CDR3 protein: CASSVDPSGGIKETQYF. DNA for the CDR3: TGTGCCAGCAGCGTAGATCCTAGCGGGGGGATCAAAGAGACCCAGTACTTC.

This clonotype was detected many times. The rearrangement uses TRBV7-9 and TRBJ1-2; no definite D call. Germline CDR1 is SEHNR and CDR2 is FQNEAQ (reference sequence). Trimming removed 1 base at V and 8 bases at J, with 8 bases between. There are 12 residues in the CDR3. CDR3 nucleotides: TGTGCCAGCAGCTTAGGCGGTTGGGGCTACACCTTC. It is translated as CASSLGGWGYTF.

This clonotype showed up many times. The V call is TRBV27, the J call TRBJ2-3; D gene ambiguous. Looked up from germline, CDR1 is MNHEY and CDR2 is SMNVEV (reference sequence). CDR3 length: 13 residues. V lost 5 bases and J lost 5, with 11 bases in between. CDR3 in DNA: TGTGCCAGCAGTGCGTCCTTTGGAGATACGCAGTATTTT. It translates to CASSASFGDTQYF.

This clonotype was counted at least ten times. The CDR3 DNA reads TGCGCCAGCAGCTTGGCCGGGGCGTTCACTGAAGCTTTCTTT. This codes for CASSLAGAFTEAFF. The chain couples TRBV5-1 to TRBJ1-1; TRBD1 might be the D (5 bases). Trimming removed 0 bases at V and 4 bases at J, with 10 bases between. This CDR3 contains 14 residues. Germline V gene sequence: CDR1 SGHRS, CDR2 YFSETQ.

The chain is built from TRBV6-5 and TRBJ1-1, with D possibly matching TRBD1 (5 bases). Looked up from germline, CDR1 is MNHEY and CDR2 is SVGAGI. The CDR3 spans 11 residues. Trimming left V 6 bases short and J 8 bases short, with 10 bases between. The CDR3 protein is CASSNRKEAFF. The CDR3 nucleotides are TGTGCCAGCAGCAACAGGAAGGAAGCTTTCTTT.

This clonotype showed up many times. The chain uses TRBV24-1 and TRBJ2-7, with D perhaps matching TRBD1 (5 bases). The V and J ends lost 5 bases and 0 bases respectively, with 13 bases between them. Per the germline V gene, CDR1 is KGHDR and CDR2 is SFDVKD. CDR3 length: 15 amino acids. CDR3 bases: TGTGCCACCAGTGGACAGCCTCGAGGCTCCTACGAGCAGTACTTC. Its protein is CATSGQPRGSYEQYF.

This clonotype occurred many times. CDR3: CASSPQGNHGYTF. The CDR3 DNA follows: TGTGCCAGCAGCCCTCAAGGGAATCATGGCTACACCTTC. The chain couples TRBV7-3 to TRBJ1-2; no reliable D call. Per germline, CDR1 SGHTA and CDR2 FQGTGA. The CDR3 totals 13 residues. Trimming removed 5 bases from V and 6 bases from J, with 13 bases in between.

This clonotype was observed at least ten times. The J gene is TRBJ1-2, the V gene TRBV9, with D possibly matching TRBD1 (5 bases). This CDR3 spans 13 amino acids. Trimming took off 2 bases at V and 8 bases at J, with 13 bases between the two ends. CDR1 is SGDLS, CDR2 YYNGEE, per germline. For the CDR3, the DNA is TGTGCCAGCAGCGTGTCGGGGACCTGGGGCTACACCTTC. Protein: CASSVSGTWGYTF.

This clonotype was detected many times. This sequence joins TRBV7-2 and TRBJ2-5, with 8 positions matching TRBD2. From germline, CDR1 is SGHTA and CDR2 FQGNSA. The CDR3 has 15 residues. Losses at the gene ends were 6 bases for V and 5 bases for J; bases not matched to a gene: 11. The CDR3 DNA reads as TGTGCCAGCAGTGCGGGGGGATCGGGGGAGGAGACCCAGTACTTC. This translates into CASSAGGSGEETQYF. Complete variable domain (other parts from reference TRBV7-2 and TRBJ2-5): GAGVSQSPSNKVTEKGKDVELRCDPISGHTALYWYRQSLGQGLEFLIYFQGNSAPDKSGLPSDRFSAERTGGSVSTLTIQRTQQEDSAVYLCASSAGGSGEETQYFGPGTRLLVL.